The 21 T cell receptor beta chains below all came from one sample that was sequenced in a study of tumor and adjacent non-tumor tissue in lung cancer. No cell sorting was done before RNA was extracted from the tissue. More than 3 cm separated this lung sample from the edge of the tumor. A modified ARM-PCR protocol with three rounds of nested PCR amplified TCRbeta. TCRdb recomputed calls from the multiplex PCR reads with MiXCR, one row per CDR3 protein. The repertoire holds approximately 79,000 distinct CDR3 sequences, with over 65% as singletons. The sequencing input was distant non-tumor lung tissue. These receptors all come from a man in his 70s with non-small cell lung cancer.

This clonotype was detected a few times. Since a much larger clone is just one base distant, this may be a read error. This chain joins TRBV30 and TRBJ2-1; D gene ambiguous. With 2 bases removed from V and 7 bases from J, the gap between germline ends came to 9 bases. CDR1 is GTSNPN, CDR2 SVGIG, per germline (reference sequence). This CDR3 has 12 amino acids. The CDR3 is CAWSLHGNEQFF. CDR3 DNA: TGTGCCTGGAGTCTCCACGGGAATGAGCAGTTCTTC. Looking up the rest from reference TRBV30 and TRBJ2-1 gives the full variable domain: SQTIHQWPATLVQPVGSPLSLECTVEGTSNPNLYWYRQAAGRGLQLLFYSVGIGQISSEVPQNLSASRPQDRQFILSSKKLLLSDSGFYLCAWSLHGNEQFFGPGTRLTVL.

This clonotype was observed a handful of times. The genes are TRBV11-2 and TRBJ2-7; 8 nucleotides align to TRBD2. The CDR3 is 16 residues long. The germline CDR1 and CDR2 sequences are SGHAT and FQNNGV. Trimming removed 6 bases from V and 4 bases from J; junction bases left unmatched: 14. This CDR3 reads CASSLRVGAGEYEQYF. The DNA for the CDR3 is TGTGCCAGCAGTTTACGGGTCGGAGCGGGAGAATACGAGCAGTACTTC.

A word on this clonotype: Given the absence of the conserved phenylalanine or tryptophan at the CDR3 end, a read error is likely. The CDR3 bases are TGTGCCAGCAGCCCACTCAAACTAGCGAAGCAGTACTTA. It translates to CASSPLKLAKQYL. This chain joins TRBV13 and TRBJ2-7; 7 nucleotides match TRBD2. The junction had 9 bases not matched to a gene; V was cut back by 5 bases and J by 8 bases. The length of the CDR3 is 13 residues. CDR1 PRHDT and CDR2 FYEKMQ come from the germline V gene (reference sequence).

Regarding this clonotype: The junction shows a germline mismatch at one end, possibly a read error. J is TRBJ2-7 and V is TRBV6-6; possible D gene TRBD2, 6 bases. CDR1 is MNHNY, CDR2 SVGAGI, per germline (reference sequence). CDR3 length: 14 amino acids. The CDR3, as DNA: TGTGACAGCAGTTTCCCGGGACTCAACTACGAACACTACTTC. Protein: CDSSFPGLNYEHYF.

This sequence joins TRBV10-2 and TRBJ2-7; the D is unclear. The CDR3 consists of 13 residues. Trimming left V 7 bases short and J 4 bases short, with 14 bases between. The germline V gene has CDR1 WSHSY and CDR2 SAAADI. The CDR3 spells CASMIGQSYEQYF. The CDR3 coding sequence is TGCGCCAGCATGATAGGCCAATCATACGAGCAGTACTTC.

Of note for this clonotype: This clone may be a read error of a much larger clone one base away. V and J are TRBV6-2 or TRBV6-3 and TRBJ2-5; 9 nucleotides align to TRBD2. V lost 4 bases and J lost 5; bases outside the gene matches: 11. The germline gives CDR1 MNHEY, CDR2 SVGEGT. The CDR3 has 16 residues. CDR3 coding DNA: TGTGCCAGCAGTTCCGGAGTAGCGGGAGATTTGGAGACCCAGTACTTC. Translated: CASSSGVAGDLETQYF.

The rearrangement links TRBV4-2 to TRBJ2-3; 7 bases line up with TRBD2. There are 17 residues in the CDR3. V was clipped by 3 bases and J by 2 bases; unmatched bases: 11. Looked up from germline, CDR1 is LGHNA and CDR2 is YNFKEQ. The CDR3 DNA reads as TGTGCCAGCAGCCATAATCGGTGGCGGGGGACCACAGATACGCAGTATTTT. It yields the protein CASSHNRWRGTTDTQYF.

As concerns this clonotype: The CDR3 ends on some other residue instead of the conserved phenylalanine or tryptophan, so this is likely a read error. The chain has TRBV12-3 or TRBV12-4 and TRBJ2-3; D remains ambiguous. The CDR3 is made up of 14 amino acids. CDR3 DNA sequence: TGTGCCAGCAGTCCTAGGGCTAACACACATACGCAGTATTCT. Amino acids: CASSPRANTHTQYS.

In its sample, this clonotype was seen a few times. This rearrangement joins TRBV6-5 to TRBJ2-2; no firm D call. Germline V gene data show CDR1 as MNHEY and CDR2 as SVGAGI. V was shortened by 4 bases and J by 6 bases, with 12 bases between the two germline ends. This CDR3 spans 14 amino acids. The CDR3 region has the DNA TGTGCCAGCAGTTTAAACGGTAGAGCCGGGGAGCTGTTTTTT. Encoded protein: CASSLNGRAGELFF.

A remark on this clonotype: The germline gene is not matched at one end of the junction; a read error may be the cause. Written as DNA, the CDR3 is TGTGCCAGCACCCCTCGGGAAGTAAGCACGGATAGGCAGTATTTT. It yields the protein CASTPREVSTDRQYF. V and J are TRBV11-3 and TRBJ2-3, with D possibly being TRBD2 (5 bases). The CDR3 is 15 residues long. The germline CDR1 and CDR2 sequences are SGHNT and YENEEA.

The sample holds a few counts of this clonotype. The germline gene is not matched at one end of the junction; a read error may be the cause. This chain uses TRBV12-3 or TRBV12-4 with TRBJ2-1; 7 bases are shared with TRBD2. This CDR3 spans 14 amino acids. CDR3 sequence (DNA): TGTGTCAGCACTGAGAGCGGGACCTACAATGAGCAGTTTTTC. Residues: CVSTESGTYNEQFF.

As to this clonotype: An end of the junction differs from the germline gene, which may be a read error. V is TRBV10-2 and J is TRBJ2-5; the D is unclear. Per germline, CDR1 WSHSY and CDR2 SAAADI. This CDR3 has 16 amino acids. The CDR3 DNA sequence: TGCGCCAACAGTGATCTGGAATGGGTGGTAGGAGAGACCCAGTACTTC. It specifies CANSDLEWVVGETQYF.

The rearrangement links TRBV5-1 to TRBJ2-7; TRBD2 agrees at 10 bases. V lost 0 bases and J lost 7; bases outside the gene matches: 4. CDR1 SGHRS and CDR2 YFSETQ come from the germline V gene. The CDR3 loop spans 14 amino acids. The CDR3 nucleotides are TGCGCCAGCAGCTTGGTGAGCGGGGGGGAGGAGCAGTACTTC. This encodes CASSLVSGGEEQYF.

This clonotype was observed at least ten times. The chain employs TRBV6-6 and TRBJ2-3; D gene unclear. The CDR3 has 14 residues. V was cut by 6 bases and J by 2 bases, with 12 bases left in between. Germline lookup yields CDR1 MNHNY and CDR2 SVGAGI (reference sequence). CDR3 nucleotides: TGTGCCAGCAGCCCTGATTCGTACACAGATACGCAGTATTTT. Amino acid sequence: CASSPDSYTDTQYF.

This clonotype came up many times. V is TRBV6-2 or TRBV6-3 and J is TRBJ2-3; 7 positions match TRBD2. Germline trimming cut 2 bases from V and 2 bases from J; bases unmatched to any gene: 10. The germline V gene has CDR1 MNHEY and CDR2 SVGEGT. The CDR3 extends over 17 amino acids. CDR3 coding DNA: TGTGCCAGCAGTTACCGCGGGAGCCAAAGCCCCACAGATACGCAGTATTTT. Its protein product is CASSYRGSQSPTDTQYF.

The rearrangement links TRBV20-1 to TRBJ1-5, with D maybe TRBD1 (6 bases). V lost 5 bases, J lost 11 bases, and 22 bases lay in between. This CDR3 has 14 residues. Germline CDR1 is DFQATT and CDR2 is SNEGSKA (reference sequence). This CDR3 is CSAQIPGDNKSQHF. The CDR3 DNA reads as TGCAGTGCTCAAATACCCGGGGACAACAAGTCCCAGCATTTT.

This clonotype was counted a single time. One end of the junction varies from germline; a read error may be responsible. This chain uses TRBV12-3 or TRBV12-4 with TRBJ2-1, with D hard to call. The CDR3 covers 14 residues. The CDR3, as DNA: TGCGCCAGCAGTTTATCGCAGGAGAGCAATGAGCAGTACTTT. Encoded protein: CASSLSQESNEQYF.

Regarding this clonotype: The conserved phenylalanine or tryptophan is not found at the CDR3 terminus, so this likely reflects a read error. CDR3 bases: TGTGCCACCCAGCCGGGGCTAGCGGGCTACAATGAACAGTTCTTG. Translated: CATQPGLAGYNEQFL. This chain links TRBV11-2 with TRBJ2-1; 8 bases are a match to TRBD2. The CDR3 sequence is 15 residues long. Germline V gene data show CDR1 as SGHAT and CDR2 as FQNNGV.

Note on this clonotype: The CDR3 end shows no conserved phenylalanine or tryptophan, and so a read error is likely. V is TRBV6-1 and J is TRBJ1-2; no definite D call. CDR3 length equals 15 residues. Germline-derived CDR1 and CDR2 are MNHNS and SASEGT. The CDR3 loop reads CDSSASNGVRDGYTS. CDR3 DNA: TGTGACAGCAGTGCATCAAACGGGGTCCGAGATGGCTACACCTCC.

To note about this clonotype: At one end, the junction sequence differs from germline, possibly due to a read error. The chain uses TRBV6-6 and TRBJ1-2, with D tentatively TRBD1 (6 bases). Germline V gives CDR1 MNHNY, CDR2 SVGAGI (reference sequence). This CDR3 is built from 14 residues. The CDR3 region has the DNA TGTGCAAGCAGCCCTAGACAGGTCTCAAGGCGCTGCACCTTC. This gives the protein CASSPRQVSRRCTF.

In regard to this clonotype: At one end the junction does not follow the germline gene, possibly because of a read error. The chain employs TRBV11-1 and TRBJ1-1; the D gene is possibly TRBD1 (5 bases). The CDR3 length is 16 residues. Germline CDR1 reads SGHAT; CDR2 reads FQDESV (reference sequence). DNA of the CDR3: TGTGCCAGCAACTTGGGTCAATGGGGCGTGAACATTGAAGCTTTCTTT. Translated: CASNLGQWGVNIEAFF.